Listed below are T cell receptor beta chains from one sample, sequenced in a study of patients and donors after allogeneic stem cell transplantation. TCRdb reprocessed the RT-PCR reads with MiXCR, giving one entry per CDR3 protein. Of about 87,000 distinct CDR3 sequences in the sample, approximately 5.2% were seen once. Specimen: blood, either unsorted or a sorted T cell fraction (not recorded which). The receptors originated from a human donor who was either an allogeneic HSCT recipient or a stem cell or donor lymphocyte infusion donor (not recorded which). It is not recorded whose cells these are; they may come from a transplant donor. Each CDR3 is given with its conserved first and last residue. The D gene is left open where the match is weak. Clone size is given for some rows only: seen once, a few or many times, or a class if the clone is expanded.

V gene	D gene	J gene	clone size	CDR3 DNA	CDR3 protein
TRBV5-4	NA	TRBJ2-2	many	TGTGCCAGCAGCTTGTATGCGGGGTCGAATACCGGGGAGCTGTTTTTT	CASSLYAGSNTGELFF
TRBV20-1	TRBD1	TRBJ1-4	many	TGCAGTGCCAGCCAGGGGGGAGGATCTAATGAAAAACTGTTTTTT	CSASQGGGSNEKLFF
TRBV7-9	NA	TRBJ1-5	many	TGTGCCAGCAGCTTAGGGGTGGAGACCCAGCATTTT	CASSLGVETQHF
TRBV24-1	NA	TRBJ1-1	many	TGTGCCACCAGTGCAACAGGCTGGGCCACTGAAGCTTTCTTT	CATSATGWATEAFF
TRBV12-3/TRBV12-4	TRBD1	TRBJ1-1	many	TGTGCCAGCAGCTGGGACAGGGGGCGCCGATTGGGCACTGAAGCTTTCTTT	CASSWDRGRRLGTEAFF
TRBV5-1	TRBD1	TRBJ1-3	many	TGCGCCAGCAGCACAGGGGGCCCTGGAAACACCATATATTTT	CASSTGGPGNTIYF
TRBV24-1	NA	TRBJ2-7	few	TGTGCCACCAGTGACTCTACCTCGGACAGAATTAACGAGCAGTACTTC	CATSDSTSDRINEQYF
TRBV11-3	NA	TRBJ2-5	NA	TGTGCCAGCAGCTTAGGCCAGGGACCCCAAGAGACCCAGTACTTC	CASSLGQGPQETQYF
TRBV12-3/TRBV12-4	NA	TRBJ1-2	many	TGTGCCAGCAGTTTCGGGACGGAGGCTTTGAACACCTTC	CASSFGTEALNTF
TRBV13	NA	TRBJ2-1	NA	TGTGCCAGCAGATCCAAACGGAGCAATGAGCAGTTCTTC	CASRSKRSNEQFF
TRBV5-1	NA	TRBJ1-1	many	TGCGCCAGCAGCTTGTCGGCGGAGGACAGCCTTAAAGCTTTCTTT	CASSLSAEDSLKAFF
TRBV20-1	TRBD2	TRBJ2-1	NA	TGCAGTGCTAGAGCCAAGGGACTAGCCCTCTCCTACAATGAGCAGTTCTTC	CSARAKGLALSYNEQFF
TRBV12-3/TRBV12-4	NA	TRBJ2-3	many	TGTGCCAGCAGTCGCAGGGGAATCGGCACAGATACGCAGTATTTT	CASSRRGIGTDTQYF
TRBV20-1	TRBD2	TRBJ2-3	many	TGCAGTGCTCACTCCATGGCGGGAGCTTCAGATACGCAGTATTTT	CSAHSMAGASDTQYF
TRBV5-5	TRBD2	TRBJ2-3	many	TGTGCCAGCAGCTTGGGGCTAGCGGGGAGCACAGATACGCAGTATTTT	CASSLGLAGSTDTQYF
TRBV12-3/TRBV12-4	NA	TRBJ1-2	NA	TGTGCCAGCACCTTAGGAGGGGTCGGGGGTGGCTACACCTTC	CASTLGGVGGGYTF
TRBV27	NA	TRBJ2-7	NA	TGTGCCAGCAGTCCTGGGGTTGGGCAGGGTGGTTCCTACGAGCAGTACTTC	CASSPGVGQGGSYEQYF
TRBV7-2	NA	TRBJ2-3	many	TGTGCCAGCAGGGCTACAGGATCAGGAGATACGCAGTATTTT	CASRATGSGDTQYF
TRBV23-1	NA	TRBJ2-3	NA	TGCGCCAGCAGTCAATCGAAGAGGGGCACAGATACGCAGTATTTT	CASSQSKRGTDTQYF
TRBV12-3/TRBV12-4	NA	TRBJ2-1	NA	TGTGCCAGCAGTTTGGCTAGTACAACTCTCAATGAGCAGTTCTTC	CASSLASTTLNEQFF
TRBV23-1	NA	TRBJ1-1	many	TGCGCCAGCGGGCATTACCAGGGCACTGAAGCTTTCTTT	CASGHYQGTEAFF
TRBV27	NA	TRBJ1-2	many	TGTGCCAGCAGTTTATCCCGACAGATTACTAACTATGGCTACACCTTC	CASSLSRQITNYGYTF
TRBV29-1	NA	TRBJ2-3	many	TGCAGCGTTGCGTACCCGTCCACAGATACGCAGTATTTT	CSVAYPSTDTQYF
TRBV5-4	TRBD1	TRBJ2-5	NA	TGTGCCAGCGCCCCGTCGGGACAGGGGACAGAGACCCAGTACTTC	CASAPSGQGTETQYF
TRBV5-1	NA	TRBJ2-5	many	TGCGCCAGCAGCTTGGGGCGGGACGAGACCCAGTACTTC	CASSLGRDETQYF
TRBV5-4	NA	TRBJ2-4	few	TGTGCCAGCAGCTCGACTCGGGGAGGAGGACTAGCCAAAAACATTCAGTACTTC	CASSSTRGGGLAKNIQYF
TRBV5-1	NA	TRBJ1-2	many	TGCGCCAGCAGCTCAGATCCGAACCCCACTATTGGCTATGGCTACACCTTC	CASSSDPNPTIGYGYTF
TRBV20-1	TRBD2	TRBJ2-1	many	TGCAGCCCCCGGGGGAGGGGCGGATACAATGAGCAGTTCTTC	CSPRGRGGYNEQFF
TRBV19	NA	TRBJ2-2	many	TGTGCCAGTCGTTTTACAGCTCGGGGGACCGGGGAGCTGTTTTTT	CASRFTARGTGELFF
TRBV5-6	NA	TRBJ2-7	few	TGTGCCAGCACCCCATTCGGCAGGGGAGGGTACGAGCAGTACTTC	CASTPFGRGGYEQYF
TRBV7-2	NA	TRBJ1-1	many	TGTGCCAGCCAATTTCGGCCGAACACTGAAGCTTTCTTT	CASQFRPNTEAFF
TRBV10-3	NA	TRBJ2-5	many	TGTGCGACCTCCCTCCCGACAGCGCAAGAGACCCAGTACTTC	CATSLPTAQETQYF
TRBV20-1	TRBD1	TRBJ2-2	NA	TGCAGTGCTAGGACTGACAGGGTAGTCGGGGAGCTGTTTTTT	CSARTDRVVGELFF
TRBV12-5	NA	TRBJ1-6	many	TGTGCTAGTGGTTTCGACTCCGGGTCACCCCTCCACTTT	CASGFDSGSPLHF
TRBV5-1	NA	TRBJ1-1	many	TGCGCCAGCAGCCTGGACCGCATCATGAACACTGAAGCTTTCTTT	CASSLDRIMNTEAFF
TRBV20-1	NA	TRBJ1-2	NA	TGCAGTGCGCTACGGGGGAGGGCGGATGGCTACACCTTC	CSALRGRADGYTF
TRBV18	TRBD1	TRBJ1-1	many	TGTGCCAGTCGTGGGACAGGGGGTGCAGACACTGAAGCTTTCTTT	CASRGTGGADTEAFF
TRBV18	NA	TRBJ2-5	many	TGTGCCAGCTCACCACCGTCTAGCAGCCAGACCCAGTACTTC	CASSPPSSSQTQYF
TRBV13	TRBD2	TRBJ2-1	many	TGTGCCAGCACCCGTAGCGGGACGAGCTACAATGAGCAGTTCTTC	CASTRSGTSYNEQFF
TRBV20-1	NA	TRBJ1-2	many	TGCAGTGCTAGAGCCTCGGACCTGATGGGAGATGGCTACACCTTC	CSARASDLMGDGYTF
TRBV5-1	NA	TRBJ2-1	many	TGCGCCAGCAGCTTGGAGGGCAGGGCCGGGTTCTTC	CASSLEGRAGFF